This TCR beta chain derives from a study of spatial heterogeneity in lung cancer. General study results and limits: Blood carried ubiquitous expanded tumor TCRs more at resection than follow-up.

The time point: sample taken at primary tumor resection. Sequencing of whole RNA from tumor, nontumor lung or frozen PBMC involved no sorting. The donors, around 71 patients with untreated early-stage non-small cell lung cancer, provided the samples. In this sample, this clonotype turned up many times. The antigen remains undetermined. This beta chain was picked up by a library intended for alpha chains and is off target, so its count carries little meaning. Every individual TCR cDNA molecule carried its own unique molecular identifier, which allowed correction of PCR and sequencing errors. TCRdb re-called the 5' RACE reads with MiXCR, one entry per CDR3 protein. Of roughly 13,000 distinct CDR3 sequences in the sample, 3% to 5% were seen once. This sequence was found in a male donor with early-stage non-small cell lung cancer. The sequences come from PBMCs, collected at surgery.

For the CDR3, the DNA is TGCGCCAGCAGTCAATCAGGTCAGCGGATCTACGAGCAGTACTTC. It specifies CASSQSGQRIYEQYF. V gene TRBV23-1 combines with J gene TRBJ2-7; TRBD2 might be the D (5 bases). TRBV23-1 carries the ORF label, with uncertain function. V lost 0 bases and J 3 bases, leaving 12 bases between the germline ends. CDR3 length: 15 residues.